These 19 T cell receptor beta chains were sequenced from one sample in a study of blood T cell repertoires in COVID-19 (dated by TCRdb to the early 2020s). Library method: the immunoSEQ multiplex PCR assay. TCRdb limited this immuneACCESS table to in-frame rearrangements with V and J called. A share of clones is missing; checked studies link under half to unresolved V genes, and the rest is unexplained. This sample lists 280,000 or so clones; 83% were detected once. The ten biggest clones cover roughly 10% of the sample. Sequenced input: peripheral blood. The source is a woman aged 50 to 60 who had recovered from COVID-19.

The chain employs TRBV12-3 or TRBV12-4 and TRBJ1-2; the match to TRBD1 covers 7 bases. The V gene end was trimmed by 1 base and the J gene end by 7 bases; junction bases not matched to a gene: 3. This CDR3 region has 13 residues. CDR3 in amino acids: CASSLEGARGYTF. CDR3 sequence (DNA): TGTGCCAGCAGTTTAGAGGGGGCGCGTGGCTACACCTTC.

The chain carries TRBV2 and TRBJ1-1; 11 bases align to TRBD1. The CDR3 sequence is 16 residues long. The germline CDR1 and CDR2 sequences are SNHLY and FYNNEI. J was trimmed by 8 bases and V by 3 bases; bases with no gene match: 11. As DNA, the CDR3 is TGTGCCAGCAGTGATCCTGGGGACAGGGGGGTCGGAGAAGCTTTCTTT. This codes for CASSDPGDRGVGEAFF. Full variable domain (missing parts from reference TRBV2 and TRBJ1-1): EPEVTQTPSHQVTQMGQEVILRCVPISNHLYFYWYRQILGQKVEFLVSFYNNEISEKSEIFDDQFSVERPDGSNFTLKIRSTKLEDSAMYFCASSDPGDRGVGEAFFGQGTRLTVV.

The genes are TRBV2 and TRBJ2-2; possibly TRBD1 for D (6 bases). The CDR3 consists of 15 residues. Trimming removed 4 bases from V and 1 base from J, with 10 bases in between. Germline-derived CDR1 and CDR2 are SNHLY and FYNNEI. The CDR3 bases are TGTGCCAGCAGTGTGGTCAGGGGGAACACCGGGGAGCTGTTTTTT. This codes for CASSVVRGNTGELFF. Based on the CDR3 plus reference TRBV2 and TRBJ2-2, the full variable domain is EPEVTQTPSHQVTQMGQEVILRCVPISNHLYFYWYRQILGQKVEFLVSFYNNEISEKSEIFDDQFSVERPDGSNFTLKIRSTKLEDSAMYFCASSVVRGNTGELFFGEGSRLTVL.

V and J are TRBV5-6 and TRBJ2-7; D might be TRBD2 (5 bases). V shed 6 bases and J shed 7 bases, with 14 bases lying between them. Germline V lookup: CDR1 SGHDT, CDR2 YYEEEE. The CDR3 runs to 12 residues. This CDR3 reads CASTPTSGEQYF. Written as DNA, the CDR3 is TGTGCCAGCACGCCTACCTCGGGGGAGCAGTACTTC.

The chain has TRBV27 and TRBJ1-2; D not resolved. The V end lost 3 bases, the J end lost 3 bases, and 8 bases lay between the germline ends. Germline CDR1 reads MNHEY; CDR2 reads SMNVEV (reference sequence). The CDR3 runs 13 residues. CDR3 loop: CASSFGRDYGYTF. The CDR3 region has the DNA TGTGCCAGCAGTTTTGGGAGGGACTATGGCTACACCTTC.

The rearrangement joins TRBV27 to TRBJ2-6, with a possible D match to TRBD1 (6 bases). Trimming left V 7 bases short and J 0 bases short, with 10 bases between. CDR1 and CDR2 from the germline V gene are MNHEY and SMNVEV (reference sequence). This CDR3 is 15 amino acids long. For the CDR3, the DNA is TGTGCCAGCAAGGACAGCTTCTCTGGGGCCAACGTCCTGACTTTC. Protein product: CASKDSFSGANVLTF.

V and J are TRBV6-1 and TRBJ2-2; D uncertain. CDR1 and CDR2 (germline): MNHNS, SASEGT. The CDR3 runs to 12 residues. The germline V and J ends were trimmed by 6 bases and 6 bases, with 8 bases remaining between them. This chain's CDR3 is CASRQVSGELFF. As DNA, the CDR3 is TGTGCCAGCAGGCAGGTGTCCGGGGAGCTGTTTTTT.

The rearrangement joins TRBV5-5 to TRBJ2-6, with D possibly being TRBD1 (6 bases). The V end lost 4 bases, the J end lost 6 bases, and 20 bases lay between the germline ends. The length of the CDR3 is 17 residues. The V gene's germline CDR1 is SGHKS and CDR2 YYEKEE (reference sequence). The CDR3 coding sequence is TGTGCCAGCAGCCGCCGAGGACAGACTCTTGCGGCCAACGTCCTGACTTTC. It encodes CASSRRGQTLAANVLTF. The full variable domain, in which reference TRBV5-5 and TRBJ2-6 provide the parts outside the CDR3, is DAGVTQSPTHLIKTRGQQVTLRCSPISGHKSVSWYQQVLGQGPQFIFQYYEKEERGRGNFPDRFSARQFPNYSSELNVNALLLGDSALYLCASSRRGQTLAANVLTFGAGSRLTVL.

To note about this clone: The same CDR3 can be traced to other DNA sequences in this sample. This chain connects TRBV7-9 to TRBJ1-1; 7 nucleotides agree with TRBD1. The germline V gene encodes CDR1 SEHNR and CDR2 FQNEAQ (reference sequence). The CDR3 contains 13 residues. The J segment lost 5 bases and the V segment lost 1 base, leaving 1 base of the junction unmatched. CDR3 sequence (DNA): TGTGCCAGCAGCTTAGACAGGGGAACTGAAGCTTTCTTT. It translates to CASSLDRGTEAFF.

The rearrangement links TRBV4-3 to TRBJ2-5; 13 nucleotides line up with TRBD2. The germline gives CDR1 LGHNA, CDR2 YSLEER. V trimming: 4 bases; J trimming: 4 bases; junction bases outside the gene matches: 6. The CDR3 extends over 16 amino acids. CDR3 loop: CASSPHRLAGGETQYF. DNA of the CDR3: TGCGCCAGCAGCCCCCATCGACTAGCGGGAGGAGAGACCCAGTACTTC.

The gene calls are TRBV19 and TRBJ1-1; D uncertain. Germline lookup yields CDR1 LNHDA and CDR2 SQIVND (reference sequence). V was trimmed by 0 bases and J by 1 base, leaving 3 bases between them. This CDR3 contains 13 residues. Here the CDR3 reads CASSIDWNTEAFF. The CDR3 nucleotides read TGTGCCAGTAGTATAGACTGGAACACTGAAGCTTTCTTT.

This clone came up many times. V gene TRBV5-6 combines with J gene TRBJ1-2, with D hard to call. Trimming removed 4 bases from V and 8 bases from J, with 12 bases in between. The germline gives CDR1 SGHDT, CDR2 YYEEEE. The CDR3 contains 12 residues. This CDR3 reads CASSEVGGGYTF. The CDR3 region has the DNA TGTGCCAGCAGCGAGGTCGGAGGCGGCTACACCTTC.

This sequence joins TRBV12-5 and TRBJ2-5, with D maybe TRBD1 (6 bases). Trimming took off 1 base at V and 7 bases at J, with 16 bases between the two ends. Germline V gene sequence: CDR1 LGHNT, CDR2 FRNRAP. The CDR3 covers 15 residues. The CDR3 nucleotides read TGTGCTAGTGGTTTGGAGACAGGACGGGGATGGACCCAGTACTTC. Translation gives CASGLETGRGWTQYF.

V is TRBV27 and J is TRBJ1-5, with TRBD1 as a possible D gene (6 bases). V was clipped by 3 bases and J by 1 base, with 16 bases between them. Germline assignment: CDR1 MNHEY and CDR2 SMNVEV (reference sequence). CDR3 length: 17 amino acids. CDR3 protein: CASSFSRDTISNQPQHF. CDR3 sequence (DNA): TGTGCCAGCAGTTTTAGCCGGGACACTATAAGCAATCAGCCCCAGCATTTT.

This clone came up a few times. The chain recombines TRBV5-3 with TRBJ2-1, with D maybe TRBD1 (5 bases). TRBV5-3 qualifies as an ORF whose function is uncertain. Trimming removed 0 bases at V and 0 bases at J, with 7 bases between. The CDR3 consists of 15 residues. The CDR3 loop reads CARSLVGLSYNEQFF. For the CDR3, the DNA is TGTGCCAGAAGCTTGGTGGGGCTCTCCTACAATGAGCAGTTCTTC.

Here the CDR3 reads CASSQEGAGRDEQFF. For the CDR3, the DNA is TGCGCCAGCAGCCAAGAGGGAGCGGGAAGAGATGAGCAGTTCTTC. The genes are TRBV4-3 and TRBJ2-1; 7 bases fit TRBD2. Per the germline V gene, CDR1 is LGHNA and CDR2 is YSLEER. The CDR3 is 15 amino acids. V was clipped by 0 bases and J by 8 bases; unmatched bases: 7.

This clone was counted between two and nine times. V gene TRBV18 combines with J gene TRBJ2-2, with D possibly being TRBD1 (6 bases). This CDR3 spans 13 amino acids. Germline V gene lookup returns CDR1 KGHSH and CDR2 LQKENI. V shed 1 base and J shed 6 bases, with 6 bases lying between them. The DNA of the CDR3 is TGTGCCAGCTCACCACAGGGGGCCGGGGAGCTGTTTTTT. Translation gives CASSPQGAGELFF.

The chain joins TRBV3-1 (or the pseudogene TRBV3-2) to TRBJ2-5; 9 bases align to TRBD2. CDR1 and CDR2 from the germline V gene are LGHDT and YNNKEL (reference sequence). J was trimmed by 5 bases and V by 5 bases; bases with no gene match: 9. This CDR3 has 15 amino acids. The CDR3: CASSMDLAGRETQYF. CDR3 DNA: TGTGCCAGCAGCATGGACCTAGCGGGGCGGGAGACCCAGTACTTC.

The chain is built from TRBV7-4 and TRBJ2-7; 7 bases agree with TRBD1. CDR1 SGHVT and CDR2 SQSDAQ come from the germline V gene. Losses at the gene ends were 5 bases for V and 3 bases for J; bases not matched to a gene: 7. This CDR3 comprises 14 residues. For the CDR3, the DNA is TGTGCCAGCAGCGTAATCCGGGACAGCTACGAGCAGTACTTC. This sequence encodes CASSVIRDSYEQYF. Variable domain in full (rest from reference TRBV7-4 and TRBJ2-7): GAGVSQSPRYKVAKRGRDVALRCDSISGHVTLYWYRQTLGQGSEVLTYSQSDAQRDKSGRPSGRFSAERPERSVSTLKIQRTEQGDSAVYLCASSVIRDSYEQYFGPGTRLTVT.